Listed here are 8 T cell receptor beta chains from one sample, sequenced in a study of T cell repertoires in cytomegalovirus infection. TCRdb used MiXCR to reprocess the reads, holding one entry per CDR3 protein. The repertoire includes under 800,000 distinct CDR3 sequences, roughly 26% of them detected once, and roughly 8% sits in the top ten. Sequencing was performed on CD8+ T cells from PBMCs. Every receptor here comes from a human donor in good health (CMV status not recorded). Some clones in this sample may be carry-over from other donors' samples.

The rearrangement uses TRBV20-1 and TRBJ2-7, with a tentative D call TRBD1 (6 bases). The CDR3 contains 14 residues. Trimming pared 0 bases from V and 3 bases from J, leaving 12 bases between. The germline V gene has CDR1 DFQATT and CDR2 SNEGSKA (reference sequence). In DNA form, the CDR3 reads TGCAGTGCTAGAGACAGGGGCTATCACTACGAGCAGTACGTC. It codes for CSARDRGYHYEQYV.

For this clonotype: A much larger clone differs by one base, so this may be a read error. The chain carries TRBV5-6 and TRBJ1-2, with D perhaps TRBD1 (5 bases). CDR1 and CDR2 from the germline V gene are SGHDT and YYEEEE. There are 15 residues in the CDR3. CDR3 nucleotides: TGTGCCAGCAGCTTCTTAACGACAGCCTACTATGTCTACACCTTC. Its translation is CASSFLTTAYYVYTF.

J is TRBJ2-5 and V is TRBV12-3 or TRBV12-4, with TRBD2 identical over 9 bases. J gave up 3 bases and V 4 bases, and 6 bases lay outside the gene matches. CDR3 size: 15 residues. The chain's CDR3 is CASSSFRLAEETQYF. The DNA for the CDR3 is TGTGCCAGCAGTTCCTTCCGACTAGCGGAAGAGACCCAGTACTTC.

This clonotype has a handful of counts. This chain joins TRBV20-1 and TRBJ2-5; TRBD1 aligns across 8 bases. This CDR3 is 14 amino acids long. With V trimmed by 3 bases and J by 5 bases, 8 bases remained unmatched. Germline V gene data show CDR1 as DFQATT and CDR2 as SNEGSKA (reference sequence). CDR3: CSASLAGGGETQYF. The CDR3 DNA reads TGCAGTGCTAGTCTGGCAGGGGGCGGGGAGACCCAGTACTTC.

DNA for the CDR3: TGTGCCAGCAGCCAAAGGGGGTTGGGCCAGCCCCAGCATTTT. It specifies CASSQRGLGQPQHF. V usage is TRBV14 and J usage is TRBJ1-5, with D possibly matching TRBD1 (6 bases). Trimming cost V 2 bases and J 7 bases, with 12 bases left between them. Germline V gene sequence: CDR1 SGHDN, CDR2 FVKESK. This CDR3 region has 14 residues.

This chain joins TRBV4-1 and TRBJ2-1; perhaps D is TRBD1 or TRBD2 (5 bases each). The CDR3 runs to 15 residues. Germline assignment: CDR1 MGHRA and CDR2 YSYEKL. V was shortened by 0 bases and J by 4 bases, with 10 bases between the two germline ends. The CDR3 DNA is TGCGCCAGCAGCCAAGATTGGGACCTTTACAATGAGCAGTTCTTC. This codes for CASSQDWDLYNEQFF.

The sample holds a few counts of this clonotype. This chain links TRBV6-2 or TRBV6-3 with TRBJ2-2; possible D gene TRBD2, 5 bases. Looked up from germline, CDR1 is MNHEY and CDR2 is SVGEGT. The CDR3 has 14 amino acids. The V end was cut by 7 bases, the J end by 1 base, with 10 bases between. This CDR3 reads CASTSGKNTGELFF. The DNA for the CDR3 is TGTGCCAGCACCTCCGGGAAGAACACCGGGGAGCTGTTTTTT.

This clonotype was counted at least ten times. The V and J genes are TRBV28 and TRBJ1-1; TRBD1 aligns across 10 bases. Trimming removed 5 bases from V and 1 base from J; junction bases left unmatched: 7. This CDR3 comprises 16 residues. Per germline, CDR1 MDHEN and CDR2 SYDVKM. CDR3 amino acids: CASSPGTGDRNTEAFF. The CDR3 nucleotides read TGTGCCAGCAGTCCCGGGACAGGGGACCGGAACACTGAAGCTTTCTTT.